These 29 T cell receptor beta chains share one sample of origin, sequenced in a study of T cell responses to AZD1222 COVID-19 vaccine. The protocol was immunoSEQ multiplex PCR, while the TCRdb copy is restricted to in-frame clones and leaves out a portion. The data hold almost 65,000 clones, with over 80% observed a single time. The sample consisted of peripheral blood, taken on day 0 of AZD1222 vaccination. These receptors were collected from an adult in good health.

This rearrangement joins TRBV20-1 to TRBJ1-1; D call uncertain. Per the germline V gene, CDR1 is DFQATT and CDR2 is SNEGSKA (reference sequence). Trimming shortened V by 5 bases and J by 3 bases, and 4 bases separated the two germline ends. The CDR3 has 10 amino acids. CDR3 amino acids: CSAVDTEAFF. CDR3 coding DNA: TGCAGTGCTGTTGACACTGAAGCTTTCTTT.

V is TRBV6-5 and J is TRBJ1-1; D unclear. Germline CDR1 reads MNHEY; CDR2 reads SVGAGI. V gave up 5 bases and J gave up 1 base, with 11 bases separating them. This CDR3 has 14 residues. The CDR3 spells CASSPFGRNTEAFF. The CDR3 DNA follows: TGTGCCAGCAGTCCCTTCGGGAGGAACACTGAAGCTTTCTTT.

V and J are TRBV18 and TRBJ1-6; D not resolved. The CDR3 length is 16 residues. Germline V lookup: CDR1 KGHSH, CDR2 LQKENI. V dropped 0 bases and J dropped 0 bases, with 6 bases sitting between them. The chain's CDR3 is CASSPPVSSYNSPLHF. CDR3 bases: TGTGCCAGCTCACCACCGGTTAGCTCCTATAATTCACCCCTCCACTTT.

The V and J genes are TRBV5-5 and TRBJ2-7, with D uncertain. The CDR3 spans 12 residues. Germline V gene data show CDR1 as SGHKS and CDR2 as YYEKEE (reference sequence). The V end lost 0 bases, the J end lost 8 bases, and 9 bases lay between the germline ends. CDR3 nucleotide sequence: TGTGCCAGCAGCTTGGAGACTGTCCAGCAGTACTTC. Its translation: CASSLETVQQYF.

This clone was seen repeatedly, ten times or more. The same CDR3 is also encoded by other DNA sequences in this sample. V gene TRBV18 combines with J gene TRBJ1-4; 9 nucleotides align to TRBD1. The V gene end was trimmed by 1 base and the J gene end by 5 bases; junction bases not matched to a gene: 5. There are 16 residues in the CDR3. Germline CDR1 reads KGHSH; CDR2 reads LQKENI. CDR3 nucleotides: TGTGCCAGCTCACCACTCCCGGGACAGGGAAATGAAAAACTGTTTTTT. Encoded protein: CASSPLPGQGNEKLFF.

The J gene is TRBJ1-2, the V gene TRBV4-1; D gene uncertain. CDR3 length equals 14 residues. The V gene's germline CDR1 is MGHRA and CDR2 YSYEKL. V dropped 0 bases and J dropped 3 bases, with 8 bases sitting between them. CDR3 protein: CASSQDPAHYGYTF. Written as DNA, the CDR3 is TGCGCCAGCAGCCAAGATCCGGCCCACTATGGCTACACCTTC.

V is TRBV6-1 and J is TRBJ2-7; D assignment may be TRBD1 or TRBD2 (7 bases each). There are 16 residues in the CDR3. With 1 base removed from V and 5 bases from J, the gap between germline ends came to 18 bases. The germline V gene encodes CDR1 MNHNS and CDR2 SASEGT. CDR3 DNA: TGTGCCAGCAGTGAAGAGGGGGAGGGGGCTCTCAACGAGCAGTACTTC. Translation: CASSEEGEGALNEQYF.

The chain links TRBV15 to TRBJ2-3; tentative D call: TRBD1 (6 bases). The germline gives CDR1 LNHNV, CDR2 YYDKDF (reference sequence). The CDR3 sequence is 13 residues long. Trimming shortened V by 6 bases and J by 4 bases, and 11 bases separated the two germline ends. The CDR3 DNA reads TGTGCCACCAGTCCGCACAGGGCAGATACGCAGTATTTT. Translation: CATSPHRADTQYF.

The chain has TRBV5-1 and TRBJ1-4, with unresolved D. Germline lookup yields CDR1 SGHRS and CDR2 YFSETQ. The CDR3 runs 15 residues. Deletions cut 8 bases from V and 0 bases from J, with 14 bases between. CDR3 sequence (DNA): TGCGCCAGTTCCGGTCACAATCCAACTAATGAAAAACTGTTTTTT. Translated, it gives CASSGHNPTNEKLFF.

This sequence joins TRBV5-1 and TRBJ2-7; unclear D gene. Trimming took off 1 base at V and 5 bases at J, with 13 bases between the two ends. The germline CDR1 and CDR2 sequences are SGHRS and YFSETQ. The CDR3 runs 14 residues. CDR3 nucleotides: TGCGCCAGCAGCTTGAACGCAGGTTTGGACGAGCAGTACTTC. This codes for CASSLNAGLDEQYF.

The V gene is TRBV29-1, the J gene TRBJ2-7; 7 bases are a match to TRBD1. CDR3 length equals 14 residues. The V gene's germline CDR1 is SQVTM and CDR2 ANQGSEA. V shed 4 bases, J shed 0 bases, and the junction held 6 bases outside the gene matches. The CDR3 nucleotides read TGCAGCGTTGCCAGGGACAGCCTCTCCTACGAGCAGTACTTC. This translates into CSVARDSLSYEQYF.

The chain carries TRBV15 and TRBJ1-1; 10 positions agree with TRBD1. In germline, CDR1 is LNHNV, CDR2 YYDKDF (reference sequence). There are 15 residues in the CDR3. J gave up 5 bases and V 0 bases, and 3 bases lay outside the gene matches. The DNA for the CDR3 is TGTGCCACCAGCAGAGATAGGACAGGGGGGACTGAAGCTTTCTTT. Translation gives CATSRDRTGGTEAFF.

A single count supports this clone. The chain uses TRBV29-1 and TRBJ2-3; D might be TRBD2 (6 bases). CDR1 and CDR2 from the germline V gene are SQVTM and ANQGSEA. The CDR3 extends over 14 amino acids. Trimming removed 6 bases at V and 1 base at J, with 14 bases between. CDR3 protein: CSVNSGARTDTQYF. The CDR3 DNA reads TGCAGCGTCAATAGCGGTGCACGCACAGATACGCAGTATTTT.

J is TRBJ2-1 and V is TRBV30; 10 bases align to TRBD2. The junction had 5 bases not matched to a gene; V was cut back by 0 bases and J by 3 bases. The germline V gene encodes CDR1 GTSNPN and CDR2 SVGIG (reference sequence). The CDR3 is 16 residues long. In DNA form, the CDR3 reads TGTGCCTGGAGTGTAGACCTAGCGGGGGACTACAATGAGCAGTTCTTC. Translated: CAWSVDLAGDYNEQFF.

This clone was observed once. CDR3 in amino acids: CASSFGQGNTIYF. CDR3 coding DNA: TGTGCCAGCAGCTTTGGGCAGGGAAACACCATATATTTT. This chain links TRBV7-9 with TRBJ1-3; unclear D gene. Germline CDR1 and CDR2: SEHNR and FQNEAQ (reference sequence). The CDR3 length is 13 residues. V lost 3 bases and J 4 bases, leaving 7 bases between the germline ends. Full variable domain (rest looked up from reference TRBV7-9 and TRBJ1-3): DTGVSQNPRHKITKRGQNVTFRCDPISEHNRLYWYRQTLGQGPEFLTYFQNEAQLEKSRLLSDRFSAERPKGSFSTLEIQRTEQGDSAMYLCASSFGQGNTIYFGEGSWLTVV.

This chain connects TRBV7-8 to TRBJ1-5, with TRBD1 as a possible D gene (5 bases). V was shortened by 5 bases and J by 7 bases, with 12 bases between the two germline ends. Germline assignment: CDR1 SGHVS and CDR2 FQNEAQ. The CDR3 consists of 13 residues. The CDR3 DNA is TGTGCCAGCAGCAAAGGGGCATCACAGCCCCAGCATTTT. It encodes CASSKGASQPQHF.

The CDR3 loop is CASSRDGTNYGYTF. The CDR3 DNA reads TGTGCCAGCAGCCGGGACGGAACTAACTATGGCTACACCTTC. This chain uses TRBV7-8 with TRBJ1-2; perhaps TRBD1 as D (5 bases). Germline V gene sequence: CDR1 SGHVS, CDR2 FQNEAQ. V was cut by 5 bases and J by 0 bases, with 10 bases left in between. CDR3 length: 14 amino acids.

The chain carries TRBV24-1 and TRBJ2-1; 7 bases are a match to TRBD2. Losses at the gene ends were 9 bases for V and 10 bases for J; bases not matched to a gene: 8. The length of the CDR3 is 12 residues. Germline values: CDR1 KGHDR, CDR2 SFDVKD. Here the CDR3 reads CATATSSHEQFF. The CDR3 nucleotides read TGTGCCACCGCGACTAGCTCTCACGAGCAGTTCTTC.

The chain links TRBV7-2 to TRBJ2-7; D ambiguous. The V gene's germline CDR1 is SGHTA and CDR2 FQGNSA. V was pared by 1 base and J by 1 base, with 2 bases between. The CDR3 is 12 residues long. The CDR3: CASSLVSYEQYF. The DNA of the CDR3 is TGTGCCAGCAGCTTAGTTTCCTACGAGCAGTACTTC.

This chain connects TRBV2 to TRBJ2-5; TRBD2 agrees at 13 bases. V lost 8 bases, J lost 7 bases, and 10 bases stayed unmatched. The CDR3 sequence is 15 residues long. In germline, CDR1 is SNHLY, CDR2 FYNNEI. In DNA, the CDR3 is TGTGCCAGCCTCCCGACTAGCGGGGGGCCGGGGACCCAGTACTTC. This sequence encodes CASLPTSGGPGTQYF.

The CDR3 reads CASSQIHLQGEQYF. As DNA, the CDR3 is TGTGCCAGCAGTCAAATCCATCTGCAAGGCGAGCAGTACTTC. This chain connects TRBV6-6 to TRBJ2-7; no clear D gene. The CDR3 is made up of 14 amino acids. CDR1 and CDR2 from the germline V gene are MNHNY and SVGAGI (reference sequence). V was pared by 5 bases and J by 6 bases, with 17 bases between.

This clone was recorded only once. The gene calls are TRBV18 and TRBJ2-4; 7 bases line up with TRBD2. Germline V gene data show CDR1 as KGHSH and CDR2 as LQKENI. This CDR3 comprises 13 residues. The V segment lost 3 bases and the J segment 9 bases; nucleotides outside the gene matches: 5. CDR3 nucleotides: TGTGCCAGCTCACCCGACGGGGAGGGCATTCAGTACTTC. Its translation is CASSPDGEGIQYF.

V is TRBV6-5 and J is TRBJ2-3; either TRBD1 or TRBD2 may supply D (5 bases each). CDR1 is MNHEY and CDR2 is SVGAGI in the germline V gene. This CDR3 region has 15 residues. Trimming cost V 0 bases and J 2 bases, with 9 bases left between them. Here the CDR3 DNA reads TGTGCCAGCAGTTACTCGAGGGGTTTCACAGATACGCAGTATTTT. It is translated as CASSYSRGFTDTQYF.

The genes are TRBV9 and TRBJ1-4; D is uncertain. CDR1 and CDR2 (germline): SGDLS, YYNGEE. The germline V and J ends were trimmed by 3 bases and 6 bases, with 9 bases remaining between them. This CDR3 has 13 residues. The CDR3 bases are TGTGCCAGCAGCGGACCCGTGGATGAAAAACTGTTTTTT. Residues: CASSGPVDEKLFF.

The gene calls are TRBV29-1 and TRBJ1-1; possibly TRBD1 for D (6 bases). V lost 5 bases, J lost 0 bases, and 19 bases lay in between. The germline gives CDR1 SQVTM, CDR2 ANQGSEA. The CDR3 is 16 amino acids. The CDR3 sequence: CSVTPGGHPMNTEAFF. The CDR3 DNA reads TGCAGCGTTACCCCCGGGGGACATCCCATGAACACTGAAGCTTTCTTT.

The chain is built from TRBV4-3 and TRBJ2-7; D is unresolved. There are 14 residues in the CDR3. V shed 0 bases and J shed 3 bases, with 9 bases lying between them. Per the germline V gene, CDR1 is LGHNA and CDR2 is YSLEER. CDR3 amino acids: CASSQDSEIYEQYF. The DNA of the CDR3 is TGCGCCAGCAGCCAAGATTCGGAGATCTACGAGCAGTACTTC.

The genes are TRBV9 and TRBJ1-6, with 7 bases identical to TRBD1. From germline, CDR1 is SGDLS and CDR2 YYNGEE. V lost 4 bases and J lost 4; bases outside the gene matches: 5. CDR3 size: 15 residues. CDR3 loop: CASSFGQAYNSPLHF. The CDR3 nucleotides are TGTGCCAGCAGCTTCGGACAGGCATATAATTCACCCCTCCACTTT.

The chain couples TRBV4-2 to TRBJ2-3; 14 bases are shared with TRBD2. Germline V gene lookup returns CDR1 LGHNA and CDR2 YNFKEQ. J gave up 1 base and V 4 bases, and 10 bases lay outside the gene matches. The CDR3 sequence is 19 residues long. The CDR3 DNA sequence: TGTGCCAGCAGCCTTAGGGGGGCGGGACTAGCGGGGGGCACAGATACGCAGTATTTT. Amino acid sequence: CASSLRGAGLAGGTDTQYF.

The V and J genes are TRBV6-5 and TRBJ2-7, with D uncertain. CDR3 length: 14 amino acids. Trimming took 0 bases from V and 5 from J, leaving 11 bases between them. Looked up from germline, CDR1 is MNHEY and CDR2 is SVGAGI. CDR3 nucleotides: TGTGCCAGCAGTTACTCGAGGACCGGCAACGAGCAGTACTTC. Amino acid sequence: CASSYSRTGNEQYF.